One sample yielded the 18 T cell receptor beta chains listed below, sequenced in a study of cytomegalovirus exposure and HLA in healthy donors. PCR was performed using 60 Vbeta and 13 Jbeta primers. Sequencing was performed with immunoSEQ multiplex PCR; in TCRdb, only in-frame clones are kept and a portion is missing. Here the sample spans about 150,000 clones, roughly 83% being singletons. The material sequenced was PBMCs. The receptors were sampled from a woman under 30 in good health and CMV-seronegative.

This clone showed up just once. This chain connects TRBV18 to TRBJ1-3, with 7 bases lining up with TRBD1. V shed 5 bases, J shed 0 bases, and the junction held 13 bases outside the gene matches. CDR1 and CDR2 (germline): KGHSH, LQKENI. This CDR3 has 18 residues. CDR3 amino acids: CASSDNRQGRGSGNTIYF. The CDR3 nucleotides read TGTGCCAGCTCAGACAATCGACAGGGTCGGGGCTCTGGAAACACCATATATTTT. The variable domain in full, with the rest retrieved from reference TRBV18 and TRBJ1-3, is NAGVMQNPRHLVRRRGQEARLRCSPMKGHSHVYWYRQLPEEGLKFMVYLQKENIIDESGMPKERFSAEFPKEGPSILRIQQVVRGDSAAYFCASSDNRQGRGSGNTIYFGEGSWLTVV.

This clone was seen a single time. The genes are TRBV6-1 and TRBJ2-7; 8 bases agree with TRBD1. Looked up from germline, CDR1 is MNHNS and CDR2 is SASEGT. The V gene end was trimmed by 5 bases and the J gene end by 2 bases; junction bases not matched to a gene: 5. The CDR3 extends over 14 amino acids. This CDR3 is CASSLRDRTYEQYF. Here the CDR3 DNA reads TGTGCCAGCAGTCTCCGGGACAGGACCTACGAGCAGTACTTC.

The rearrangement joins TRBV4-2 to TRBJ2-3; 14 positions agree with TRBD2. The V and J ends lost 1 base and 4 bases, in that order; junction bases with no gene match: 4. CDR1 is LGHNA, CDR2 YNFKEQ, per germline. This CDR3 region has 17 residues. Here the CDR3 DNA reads TGTGCCAGCAGCCAAGCGACTAGCGGGGGGGCAGCAGATACGCAGTATTTT. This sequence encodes CASSQATSGGAADTQYF.

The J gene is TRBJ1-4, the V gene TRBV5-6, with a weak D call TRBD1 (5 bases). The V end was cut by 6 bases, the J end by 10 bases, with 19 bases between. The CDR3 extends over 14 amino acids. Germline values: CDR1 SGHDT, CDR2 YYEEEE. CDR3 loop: CASTSGGGFGKLFF. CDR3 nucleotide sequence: TGTGCCAGCACCTCGGGCGGGGGTTTTGGAAAACTGTTTTTT.

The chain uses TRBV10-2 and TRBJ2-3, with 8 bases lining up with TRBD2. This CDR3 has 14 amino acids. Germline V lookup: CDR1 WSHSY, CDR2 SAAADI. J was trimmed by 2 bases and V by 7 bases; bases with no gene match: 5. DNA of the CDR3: TGCGCCAGCATTGCGGGGGGTTTCACAGATACGCAGTATTTT. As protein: CASIAGGFTDTQYF.

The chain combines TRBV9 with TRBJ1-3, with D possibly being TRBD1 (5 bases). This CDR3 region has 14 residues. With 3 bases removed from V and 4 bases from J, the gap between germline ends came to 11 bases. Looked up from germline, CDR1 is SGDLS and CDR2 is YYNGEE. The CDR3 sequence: CASSAGVPGNTIYF. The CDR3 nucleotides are TGTGCCAGCAGCGCGGGGGTTCCGGGAAACACCATATATTTT.

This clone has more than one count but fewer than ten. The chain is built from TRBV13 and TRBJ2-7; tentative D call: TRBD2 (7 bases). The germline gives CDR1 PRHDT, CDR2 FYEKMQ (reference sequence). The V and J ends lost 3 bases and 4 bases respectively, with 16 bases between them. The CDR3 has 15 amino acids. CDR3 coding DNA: TGTGCCAGCAGCTTCCATGCGGGGGCTCGGTACGAGCAGTACTTC. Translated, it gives CASSFHAGARYEQYF.

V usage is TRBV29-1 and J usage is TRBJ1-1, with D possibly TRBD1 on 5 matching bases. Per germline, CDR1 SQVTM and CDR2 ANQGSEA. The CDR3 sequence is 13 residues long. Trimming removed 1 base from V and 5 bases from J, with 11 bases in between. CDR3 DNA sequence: TGCAGCGTTGAAGGCCGTCGGGGGACTGAAGCTTTCTTT. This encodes CSVEGRRGTEAFF.

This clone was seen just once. The DNA of the CDR3 is TGCAGCGTTCAAGGATCTAGCGGGGGGCCAACAGATACGCAGTATTTT. It codes for CSVQGSSGGPTDTQYF. The rearrangement links TRBV29-1 to TRBJ2-3, with 11 bases identical to TRBD2. The CDR3 has 16 residues. Looked up from germline, CDR1 is SQVTM and CDR2 is ANQGSEA. Losses at the gene ends were 5 bases for V and 3 bases for J; bases not matched to a gene: 10.

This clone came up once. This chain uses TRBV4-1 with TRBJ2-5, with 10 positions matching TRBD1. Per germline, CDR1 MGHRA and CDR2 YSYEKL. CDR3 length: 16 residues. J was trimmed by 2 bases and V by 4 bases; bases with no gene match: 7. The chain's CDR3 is CASSRGQGLGQETQYF. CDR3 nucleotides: TGCGCCAGCAGCCGGGGACAGGGGCTGGGACAAGAGACCCAGTACTTC.

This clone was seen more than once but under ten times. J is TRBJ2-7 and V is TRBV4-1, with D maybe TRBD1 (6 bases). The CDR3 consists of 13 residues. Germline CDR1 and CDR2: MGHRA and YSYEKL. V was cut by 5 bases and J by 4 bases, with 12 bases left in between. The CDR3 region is CASSTGQRYEQYF. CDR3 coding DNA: TGCGCCAGCAGCACCGGACAGCGATACGAGCAGTACTTC.

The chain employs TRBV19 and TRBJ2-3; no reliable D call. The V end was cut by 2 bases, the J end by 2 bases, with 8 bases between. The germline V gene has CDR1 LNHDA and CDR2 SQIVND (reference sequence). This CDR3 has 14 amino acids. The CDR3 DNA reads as TGTGCCAGTAGTATACGGGTGAACACAGATACGCAGTATTTT. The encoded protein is CASSIRVNTDTQYF.

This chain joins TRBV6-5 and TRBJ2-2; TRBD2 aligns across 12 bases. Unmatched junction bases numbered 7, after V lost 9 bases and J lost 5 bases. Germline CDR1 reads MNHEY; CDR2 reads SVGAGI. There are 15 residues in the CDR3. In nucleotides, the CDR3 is TGTGCCAGTGGACTAGCGGGGCTGAGGACCGGGGAGCTGTTTTTT. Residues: CASGLAGLRTGELFF.

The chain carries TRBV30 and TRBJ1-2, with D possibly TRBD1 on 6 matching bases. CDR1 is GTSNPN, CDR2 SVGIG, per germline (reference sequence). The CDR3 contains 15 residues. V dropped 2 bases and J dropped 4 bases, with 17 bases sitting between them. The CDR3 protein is CAWSTLNGTSYGYTF. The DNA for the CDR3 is TGTGCCTGGAGTACGCTAAATGGGACAAGCTATGGCTACACCTTC.

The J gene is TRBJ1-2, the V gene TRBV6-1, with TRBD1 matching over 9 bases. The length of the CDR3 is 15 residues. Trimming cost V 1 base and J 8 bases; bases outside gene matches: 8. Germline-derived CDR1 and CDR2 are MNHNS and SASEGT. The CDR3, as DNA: TGTGCCAGCAGTGAAGGTGAGACAGGGGGATTCGGCTACACCTTC. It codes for CASSEGETGGFGYTF.

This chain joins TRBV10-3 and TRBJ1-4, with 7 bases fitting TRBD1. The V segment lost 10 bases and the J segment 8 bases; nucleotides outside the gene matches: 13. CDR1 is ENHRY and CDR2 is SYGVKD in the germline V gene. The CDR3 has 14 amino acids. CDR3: CATRNDREGEKLFF. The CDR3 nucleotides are TGTGCCACAAGGAACGACAGGGAAGGAGAAAAACTGTTTTTT.

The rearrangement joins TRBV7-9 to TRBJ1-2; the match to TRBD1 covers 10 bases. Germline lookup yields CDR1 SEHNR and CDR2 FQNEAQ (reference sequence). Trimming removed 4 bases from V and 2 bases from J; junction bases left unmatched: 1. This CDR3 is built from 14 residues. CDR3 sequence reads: CASSWGQGNYGYTF. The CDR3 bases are TGTGCCAGCAGCTGGGGACAGGGGAACTATGGCTACACCTTC. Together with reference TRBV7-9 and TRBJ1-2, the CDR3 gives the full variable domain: DTGVSQNPRHKITKRGQNVTFRCDPISEHNRLYWYRQTLGQGPEFLTYFQNEAQLEKSRLLSDRFSAERPKGSFSTLEIQRTEQGDSAMYLCASSWGQGNYGYTFGSGTRLTVV.

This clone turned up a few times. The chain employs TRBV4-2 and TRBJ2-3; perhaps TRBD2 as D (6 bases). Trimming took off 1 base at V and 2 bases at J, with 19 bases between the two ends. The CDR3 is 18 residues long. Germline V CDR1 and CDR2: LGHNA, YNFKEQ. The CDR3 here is CASSQGLQAGYLTDTQYF. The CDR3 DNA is TGTGCCAGCAGCCAAGGCCTCCAGGCGGGGTACCTCACAGATACGCAGTATTTT.